This entry lists 12 T cell receptor beta chains sequenced from one sample in a study of blood T cell repertoires in COVID-19. TCRdb's table, derived via immunoSEQ multiplex PCR, lists solely in-frame clones and lacks some. In the table there are around 140,000 clones, more than 60% of which are singletons. The sequencing input was peripheral blood. These receptor sequences come from a woman aged 60 to 75 with acute or convalescent COVID-19.

The table lists this clone with a few counts. The genes are TRBV5-1 and TRBJ2-2; 7 nucleotides line up with TRBD2. This CDR3 region has 15 residues. Unmatched junction bases numbered 6, after V lost 7 bases and J lost 0 bases. The germline CDR1 and CDR2 sequences are SGHRS and YFSETQ. The CDR3 DNA reads TGCGCCAGCCGTCTGGGAGGGTCGAACACCGGGGAGCTGTTTTTT. It translates to CASRLGGSNTGELFF.

The chain carries TRBV6-6 and TRBJ2-1, with D possibly TRBD1 on 5 matching bases. Germline CDR1 and CDR2: MNHNY and SVGAGI (reference sequence). With 2 bases removed from V and 7 bases from J, the gap between germline ends came to 12 bases. The CDR3 contains 14 residues. For the CDR3, the DNA is TGTGCCAGCAGTTACGAGGCAGGGCGGAATGAGCAGTTCTTC. It encodes CASSYEAGRNEQFF.

This clone was found a few times. The chain joins TRBV29-1 to TRBJ2-7, with 9 bases lining up with TRBD1. The germline CDR1 and CDR2 sequences are SQVTM and ANQGSEA. The CDR3 has 14 residues. V lost 6 bases, J lost 1 base, and 7 bases stayed unmatched. The CDR3 region is CSVRPGQGSYEQYF. In DNA, the CDR3 is TGCAGCGTGAGACCGGGACAGGGATCCTACGAGCAGTACTTC.

The J gene is TRBJ2-5, the V gene TRBV5-1; 12 bases are a match to TRBD2. This CDR3 contains 16 residues. V lost 0 bases, J lost 5 bases, and 5 bases stayed unmatched. CDR1 and CDR2 (germline): SGHRS, YFSETQ. In nucleotides, the CDR3 is TGCGCCAGCAGCTTGGGACTAGCGGGAGTGTCGGAGACCCAGTACTTC. Translation gives CASSLGLAGVSETQYF.

The CDR3 sequence is CASSLFDRDFTEAFF. CDR3 nucleotide sequence: TGTGCCAGCAGCCTATTCGACAGGGATTTTACTGAAGCTTTCTTT. The gene calls are TRBV5-4 and TRBJ1-1; 7 bases fit TRBD1. This CDR3 spans 15 amino acids. Germline V CDR1 and CDR2: SGHNT, YYREEE (reference sequence). With V trimmed by 4 bases and J by 5 bases, 11 bases remained unmatched.

The chain combines TRBV11-2 with TRBJ2-1; TRBD2 matches 13 bases. The CDR3 loop spans 16 amino acids. Germline V CDR1 and CDR2: SGHAT, FQNNGV. V was clipped by 0 bases and J by 10 bases; unmatched bases: 6. CDR3 sequence (DNA): TGTGCCAGCAGCTTAGAAGGACTAGCGGGAGAGGGGGAGCAGTTCTTC. This encodes CASSLEGLAGEGEQFF.

The J gene is TRBJ2-5, the V gene TRBV11-2; 8 bases align to TRBD1. The length of the CDR3 is 18 residues. Trimming at V came to 0 bases and at J to 3 bases, leaving 12 bases not matched to a gene. CDR1 and CDR2 from the germline V gene are SGHAT and FQNNGV. CDR3 nucleotides: TGTGCCAGCAGCTTAGAGCCGACAGGGGCTTGGGGAGAAGAGACCCAGTACTTC. As protein: CASSLEPTGAWGEETQYF.

The V call is TRBV15, the J call TRBJ2-2, with no clear D. The CDR3 extends over 12 amino acids. Between the trimmed V and J ends, which lost 4 bases and 6 bases, there was a span of 6 bases. Germline assignment: CDR1 LNHNV and CDR2 YYDKDF (reference sequence). The CDR3 region has the DNA TGTGCCACCAGCATTATCCCCGGGGAGCTGTTTTTT. This gives the protein CATSIIPGELFF.

The chain uses TRBV15 and TRBJ2-5, with D possibly being TRBD2 (5 bases). The V end lost 2 bases, the J end lost 4 bases, and 14 bases lay between the germline ends. CDR1 and CDR2 from the germline V gene are LNHNV and YYDKDF (reference sequence). The length of the CDR3 is 15 residues. The CDR3 coding sequence is TGTGCCACCAGCAGATCGGACTTTTCGGGAGAGACCCAGTACTTC. This codes for CATSRSDFSGETQYF. Combining the CDR3 with reference TRBV15 and TRBJ2-5 gives the whole variable domain DAMVIQNPRYQVTQFGKPVTLSCSQTLNHNVMYWYQQKSSQAPKLLFHYYDKDFNNEADTPDNFQSRRPNTSFCFLDIRSPGLGDTAMYLCATSRSDFSGETQYFGPGTRLLVL.

This rearrangement joins TRBV5-6 to TRBJ2-5, with D possibly being TRBD1 (6 bases). CDR3 length: 14 amino acids. Deletions cut 0 bases from V and 5 bases from J, with 11 bases between. Germline-derived CDR1 and CDR2 are SGHDT and YYEEEE. The CDR3 loop is CASSLEQGMETQYF. The DNA for the CDR3 is TGTGCCAGCAGCTTGGAACAGGGAATGGAGACCCAGTACTTC.

The rearrangement joins TRBV30 to TRBJ1-4, with 8 nucleotides matching TRBD1. The length of the CDR3 is 13 residues. In germline, CDR1 is GTSNPN, CDR2 SVGIG (reference sequence). V dropped 5 bases and J dropped 3; count of bases not matched to a gene: 2. CDR3 DNA: TGTGCCTGGGGGGACAGGCCTAATGAAAAACTGTTTTTT. Translation: CAWGDRPNEKLFF.

The rearrangement uses TRBV11-2 and TRBJ2-1; 7 bases are a match to TRBD2. V gave up 2 bases and J gave up 8 bases; unmatched junction bases: 12. Germline CDR1 reads SGHAT; CDR2 reads FQNNGV. The CDR3 is made up of 16 amino acids. The DNA for the CDR3 is TGTGCCAGCAGCTTACTTGAGGGAGGGTTAAGGGATGAGCAGTTCTTC. Its translation is CASSLLEGGLRDEQFF. The full variable domain, completed using reference TRBV11-2 and TRBJ2-1, is EAGVAQSPRYKIIEKRQSVAFWCNPISGHATLYWYQQILGQGPKLLIQFQNNGVVDDSQLPKDRFSAERLKGVDSTLKIQPAKLEDSAVYLCASSLLEGGLRDEQFFGPGTRLTVL.